The clone carrying this T cell receptor (beta chain) appeared many times. Its matching antigen is unknown. In TCRdb, the 5' RACE reads were re-called with MiXCR into one record per CDR3 protein. The sample has about 100,000 distinct CDR3 sequences, around 10% seen once; the top ten hold over 4.5%. The data were taken from a study of CD8 T cells in ankylosing spondylitis. Study findings and constraints: Enrichment of disease-linked clones was reportedly significant in matched ankylosing spondylitis synovial fluid. Made up of about eight highly homologous variants, a TCR beta motif appeared characteristic of ankylosing spondylitis blood. Some motif variants were previously reported in reactive arthritis synovial fluid and blood.

The CDR3 sequence is 14 residues long. With 5 bases clipped from V and 4 bases from J, the junction kept 7 bases outside the gene matches. Germline V gives CDR1 ENHRY, CDR2 SYGVKD. This sequence joins TRBV10-3 and TRBJ2-5; 7 nucleotides line up with TRBD2. The TCR sequence derives from a male donor with ankylosing spondylitis or in good health (not recorded which). Sequencing used blood, either unsorted or a sorted T cell fraction (not recorded which). The DNA for the CDR3 is TGTGCCATCAGTCCAGCGGGGTCCATAGAGACCCAGTACTTC. Translation gives CAISPAGSIETQYF.